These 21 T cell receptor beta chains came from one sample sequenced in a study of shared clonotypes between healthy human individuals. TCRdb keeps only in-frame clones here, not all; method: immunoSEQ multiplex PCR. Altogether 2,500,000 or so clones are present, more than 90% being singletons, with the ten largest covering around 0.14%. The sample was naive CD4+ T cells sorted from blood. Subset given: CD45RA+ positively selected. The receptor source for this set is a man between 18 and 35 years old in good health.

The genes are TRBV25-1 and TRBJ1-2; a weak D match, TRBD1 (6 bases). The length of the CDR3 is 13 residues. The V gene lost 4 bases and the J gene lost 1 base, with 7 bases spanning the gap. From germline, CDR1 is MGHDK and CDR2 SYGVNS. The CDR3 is CASSGQDNYGYTF. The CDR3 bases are TGTGCCAGCAGTGGACAGGATAACTATGGCTACACCTTC.

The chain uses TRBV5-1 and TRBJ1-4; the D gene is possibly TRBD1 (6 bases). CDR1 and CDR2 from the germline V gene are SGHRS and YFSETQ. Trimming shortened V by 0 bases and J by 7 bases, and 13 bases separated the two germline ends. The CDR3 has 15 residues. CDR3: CASSLDTGASEKLFF. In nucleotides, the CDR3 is TGCGCCAGCAGCTTGGATACGGGGGCTAGTGAAAAACTGTTTTTT.

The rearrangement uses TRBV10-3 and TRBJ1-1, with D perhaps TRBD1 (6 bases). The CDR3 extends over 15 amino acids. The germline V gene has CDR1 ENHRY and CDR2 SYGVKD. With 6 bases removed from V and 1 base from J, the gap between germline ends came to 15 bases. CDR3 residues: CAIRLTGLSNTEAFF. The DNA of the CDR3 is TGTGCCATCAGACTCACAGGGTTATCGAACACTGAAGCTTTCTTT.

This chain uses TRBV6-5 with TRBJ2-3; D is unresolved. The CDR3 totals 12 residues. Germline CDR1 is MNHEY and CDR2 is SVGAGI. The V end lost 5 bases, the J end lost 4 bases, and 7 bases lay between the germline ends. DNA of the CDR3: TGTGCCAGCAGTAAACGACCAGATACGCAGTATTTT. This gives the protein CASSKRPDTQYF.

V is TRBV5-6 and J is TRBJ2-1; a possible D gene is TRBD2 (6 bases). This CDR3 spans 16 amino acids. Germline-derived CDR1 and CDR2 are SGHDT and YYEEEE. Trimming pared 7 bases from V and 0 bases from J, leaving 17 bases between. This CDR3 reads CASGPSYGSSYNEQFF. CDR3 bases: TGTGCCAGCGGCCCCTCCTACGGGAGCTCCTACAATGAGCAGTTCTTC. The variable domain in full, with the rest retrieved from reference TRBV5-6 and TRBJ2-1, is DAGVTQSPTHLIKTRGQQVTLRCSPKSGHDTVSWYQQALGQGPQFIFQYYEEEERQRGNFPDRFSGHQFPNYSSELNVNALLLGDSALYLCASGPSYGSSYNEQFFGPGTRLTVL.

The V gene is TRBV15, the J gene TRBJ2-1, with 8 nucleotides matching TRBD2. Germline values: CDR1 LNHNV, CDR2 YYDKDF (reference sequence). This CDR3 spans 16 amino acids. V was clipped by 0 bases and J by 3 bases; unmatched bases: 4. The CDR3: CATSRDRSGNYNEQFF. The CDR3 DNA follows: TGTGCCACCAGCAGAGACCGTAGCGGGAACTACAATGAGCAGTTCTTC.

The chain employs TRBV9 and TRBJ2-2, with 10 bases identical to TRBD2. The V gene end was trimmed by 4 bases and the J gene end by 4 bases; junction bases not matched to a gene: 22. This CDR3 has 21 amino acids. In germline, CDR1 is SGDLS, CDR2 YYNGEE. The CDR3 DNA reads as TGTGCCAGCAGCCTCCAGCTGGGTAGCGGGAGGCGCAGAGGGGGCACCGGGGAGCTGTTTTTT. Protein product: CASSLQLGSGRRRGGTGELFF.

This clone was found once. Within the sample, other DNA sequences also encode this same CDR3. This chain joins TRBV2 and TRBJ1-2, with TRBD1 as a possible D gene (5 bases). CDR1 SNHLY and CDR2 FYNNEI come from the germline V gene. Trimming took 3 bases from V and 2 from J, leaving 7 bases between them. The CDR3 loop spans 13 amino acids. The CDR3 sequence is CASSDRVNYGYTF. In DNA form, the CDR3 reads TGTGCCAGCAGTGACAGGGTCAACTATGGCTACACCTTC.

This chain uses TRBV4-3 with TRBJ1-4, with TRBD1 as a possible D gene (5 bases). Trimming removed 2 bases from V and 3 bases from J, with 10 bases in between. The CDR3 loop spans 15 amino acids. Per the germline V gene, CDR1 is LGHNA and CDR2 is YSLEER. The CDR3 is CASSQIGGPNEKLFF. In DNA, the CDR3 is TGCGCCAGCAGCCAAATCGGGGGACCTAATGAAAAACTGTTTTTT.

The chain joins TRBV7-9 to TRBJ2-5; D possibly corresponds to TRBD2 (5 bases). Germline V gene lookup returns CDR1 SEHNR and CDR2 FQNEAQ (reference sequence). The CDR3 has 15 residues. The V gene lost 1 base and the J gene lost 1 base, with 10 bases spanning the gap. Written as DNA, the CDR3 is TGTGCCAGCAGCTTAGACGGAGGCCCCCAAGAGACCCAGTACTTC. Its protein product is CASSLDGGPQETQYF.

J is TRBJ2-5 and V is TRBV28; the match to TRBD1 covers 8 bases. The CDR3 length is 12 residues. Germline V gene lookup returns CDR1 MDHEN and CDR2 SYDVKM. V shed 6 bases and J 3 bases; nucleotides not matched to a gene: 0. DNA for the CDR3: TGTGCCAGCAGGACAGGGGAAGAGACCCAGTACTTC. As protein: CASRTGEETQYF.

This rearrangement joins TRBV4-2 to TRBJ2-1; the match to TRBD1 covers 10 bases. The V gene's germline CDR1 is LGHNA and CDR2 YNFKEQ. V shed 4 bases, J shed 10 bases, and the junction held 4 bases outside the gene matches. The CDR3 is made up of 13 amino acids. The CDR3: CASSRGQGPEQFF. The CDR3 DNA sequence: TGTGCCAGCAGCCGGGGACAGGGGCCGGAGCAGTTCTTC.

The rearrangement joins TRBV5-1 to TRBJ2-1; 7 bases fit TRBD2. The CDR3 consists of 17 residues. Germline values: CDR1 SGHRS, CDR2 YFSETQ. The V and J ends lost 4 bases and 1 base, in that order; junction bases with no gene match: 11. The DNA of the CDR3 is TGCGCCAGCAGCGCAGGATCTAGCGGTCTTTCCTACAATGAGCAGTTCTTC. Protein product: CASSAGSSGLSYNEQFF.

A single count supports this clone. CDR3 protein: CASMSSRIDGGYTF. For the CDR3, the DNA is TGTGCCAGCATGTCGTCCAGGATCGACGGAGGCTACACCTTC. The chain links TRBV5-6 to TRBJ1-2, with unresolved D. The CDR3 runs 14 residues. Deletions cut 6 bases from V and 8 bases from J, with 20 bases between. Looked up from germline, CDR1 is SGHDT and CDR2 is YYEEEE.

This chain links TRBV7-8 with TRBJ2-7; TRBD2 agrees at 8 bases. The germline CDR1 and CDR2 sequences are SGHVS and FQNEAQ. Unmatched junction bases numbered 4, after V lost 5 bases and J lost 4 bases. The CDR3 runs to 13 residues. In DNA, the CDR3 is TGTGCCAGCAGCGTCCGACTAGCGTACGAGCAGTACTTC. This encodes CASSVRLAYEQYF.

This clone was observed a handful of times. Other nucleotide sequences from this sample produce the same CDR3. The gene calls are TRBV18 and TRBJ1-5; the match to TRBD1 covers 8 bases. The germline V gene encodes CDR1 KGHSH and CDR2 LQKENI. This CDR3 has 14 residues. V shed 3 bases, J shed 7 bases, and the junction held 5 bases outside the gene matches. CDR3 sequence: CASSPGQGGQPQHF. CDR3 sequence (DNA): TGTGCCAGCTCACCTGGACAGGGTGGCCAGCCCCAGCATTTT.

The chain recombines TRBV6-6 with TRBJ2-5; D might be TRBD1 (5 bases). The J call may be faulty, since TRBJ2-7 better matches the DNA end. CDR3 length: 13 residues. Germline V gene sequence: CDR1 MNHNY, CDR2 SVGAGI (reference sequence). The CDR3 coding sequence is TGTGCCAGCAGTTTAGCAGGGTCCTACGAGCAGTACTTC. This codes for CASSLAGSYEQYF.

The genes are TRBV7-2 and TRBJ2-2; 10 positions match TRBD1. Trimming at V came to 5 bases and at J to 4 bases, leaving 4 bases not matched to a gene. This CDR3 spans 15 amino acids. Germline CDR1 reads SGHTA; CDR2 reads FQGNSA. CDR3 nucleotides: TGTGCCAGCAGCACCAGGACAGGGGGCACCGGGGAGCTGTTTTTT. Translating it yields CASSTRTGGTGELFF.

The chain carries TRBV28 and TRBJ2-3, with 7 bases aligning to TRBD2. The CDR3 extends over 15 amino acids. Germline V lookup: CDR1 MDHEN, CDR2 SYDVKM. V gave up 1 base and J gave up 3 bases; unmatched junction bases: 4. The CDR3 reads CASSLFGGGTDTQYF. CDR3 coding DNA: TGTGCCAGCAGTTTATTTGGGGGGGGGACAGATACGCAGTATTTT.

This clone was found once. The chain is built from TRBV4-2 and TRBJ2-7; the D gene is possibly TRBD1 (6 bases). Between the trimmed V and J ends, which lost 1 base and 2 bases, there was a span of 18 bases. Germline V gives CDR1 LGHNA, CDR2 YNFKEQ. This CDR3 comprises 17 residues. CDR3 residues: CASSQGRVEGGAYEQYF. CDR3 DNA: TGTGCCAGCAGCCAAGGAAGAGTTGAAGGGGGAGCCTACGAGCAGTACTTC.

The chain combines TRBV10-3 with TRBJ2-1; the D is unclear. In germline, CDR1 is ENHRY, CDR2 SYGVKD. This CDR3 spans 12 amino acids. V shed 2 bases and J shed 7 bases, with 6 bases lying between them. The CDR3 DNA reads TGTGCCATCAGTGAGGTCTTAAATGAGCAGTTCTTC. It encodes CAISEVLNEQFF.